This TCR beta chain was retrieved from a study of shared clonotypes between healthy human individuals. Study-level findings and limits: The low donor count limited represented genetic and exposure-history diversity. Collection of samples was limited to blood; tissue repertoires likely differ.

On this clone itself: The antigen remains undetermined. This sample also contains other DNA sequences that code for the same CDR3.

Assay used: immunoSEQ multiplex PCR; TCRdb lists only in-frame clones, some missing. The sample lists about 800,000 clones; 90% to 98% were seen once. CD45RO-negative cells were positively selected for CCR7, leaving out terminally differentiated effector memory CD45RA+ cells. The V gene's germline CDR1 is MNHEY and CDR2 SVGAGI. Trimming cost V 2 bases and J 1 base, with 5 bases left between them. The CDR3 has 13 amino acids. The chain recombines TRBV6-5 with TRBJ1-1; no firm D call. The specimen sequenced was naive CD8+ T cells sorted from blood. The TCR was taken from a man aged 25 to 40 in good health. DNA for the CDR3: TGTGCCAGCAGTTACGGCGGGAACACTGAAGCTTTCTTT. This codes for CASSYGGNTEAFF.